Presented here are 23 T cell receptor beta chains from one specimen sequenced in a study of human T cells and chemical hapten exposure. This sample's time point: pre-sensitization, week 0. Regarding treatment: therapeutic diphenylcyclopropenone sensitization with weekly scalp DPC. TCRdb used MiXCR to reprocess the RACE reads, holding one entry per CDR3 protein. The sample consists of about 180,000 distinct CDR3 sequences, just under 30% of them appearing once. Sequenced material: whole blood, taken in connection with sensitization to the hapten diphenylcyclopropenone (DPC). These receptor sequences come from a woman aged 30 to 39 with alopecia areata. Some clones in this sample may be carry-over from other donors' samples.

V is TRBV28 and J is TRBJ1-1; 9 nucleotides line up with TRBD1. Germline assignment: CDR1 MDHEN and CDR2 SYDVKM. The ends lost 9 bases at V and 1 base at J; junction bases unmatched: 9. The CDR3 contains 15 residues. In nucleotides, the CDR3 is TGTGCCAGTCCCCCCGGGACAGGGAAGAACACTGAAGCTTTCTTT. It is translated as CASPPGTGKNTEAFF.

The gene calls are TRBV29-1 and TRBJ2-5; 8 bases match TRBD2. The CDR3 consists of 16 residues. In germline, CDR1 is SQVTM, CDR2 ANQGSEA. The trim removed 1 base at V and 1 base at J, leaving 8 bases unmatched. In DNA form, the CDR3 reads TGCAGCGTTGAAGGGAGGCGCGGGGGGCGCCAAGAGACCCAGTACTTC. Protein product: CSVEGRRGGRQETQYF.

This clonotype occurred a few times. The chain uses TRBV20-1 and TRBJ2-1; D not certain. V was cut by 4 bases and J by 8 bases, with 15 bases left in between. The CDR3 is 13 residues long. Germline loops: CDR1 DFQATT, CDR2 SNEGSKA (reference sequence). CDR3 loop: CSANPTFGYEQFF. The DNA for the CDR3 is TGCAGTGCTAACCCAACATTCGGCTATGAGCAGTTCTTC.

This clonotype showed up just a few times. The CDR3 bases are TGTGCCAGCAGCTTAAATTTAGCGGGTGGAGATACGCAGTATTTT. Translation gives CASSLNLAGGDTQYF. The chain links TRBV7-3 to TRBJ2-3; TRBD2 matches 7 bases. Germline V lookup: CDR1 SGHTA, CDR2 FQGTGA. The CDR3 spans 15 residues. The ends lost 1 base at V and 5 bases at J; junction bases unmatched: 6.

Here the CDR3 DNA reads TGCAGTGCTAGCAGGCCCTCTCTGGGGAATGAGCAGTTCTTC. It encodes CSASRPSLGNEQFF. V and J are TRBV20-1 and TRBJ2-1; D remains ambiguous. Trimming pared 3 bases from V and 7 bases from J, leaving 16 bases between. In germline, CDR1 is DFQATT, CDR2 SNEGSKA (reference sequence). The CDR3 has 14 amino acids.

The chain uses TRBV5-1 and TRBJ2-7, with D hard to call. V was pared by 0 bases and J by 0 bases, with 13 bases between. Germline V gene data show CDR1 as SGHRS and CDR2 as YFSETQ. CDR3 length: 16 residues. Here the CDR3 DNA reads TGCGCCAGCAGCTTGGTCGGAGCGCAAAGCTCCTACGAGCAGTACTTC. Its protein is CASSLVGAQSSYEQYF.

The chain uses TRBV4-3 and TRBJ2-3, with D maybe TRBD1 (5 bases). Per the germline V gene, CDR1 is LGHNA and CDR2 is YSLEER. The length of the CDR3 is 14 residues. V lost 7 bases and J lost 2, with 13 bases in between. This chain's CDR3 is CASKGPQDTDTQYF. In DNA form, the CDR3 reads TGCGCCAGCAAGGGCCCACAGGACACAGATACGCAGTATTTT.

This clonotype was found a few times. The chain couples TRBV7-3 to TRBJ2-1, with a weak D call TRBD1 (6 bases). V gave up 6 bases and J gave up 9 bases, with 15 bases separating them. The V gene's germline CDR1 is SGHTA and CDR2 FQGTGA. This CDR3 has 13 amino acids. The CDR3 DNA is TGTGCCAGCAGTCCTACACAGGGTGGTGAGCAGTTCTTC. Amino acids: CASSPTQGGEQFF.

V is TRBV11-1 and J is TRBJ2-5; D not resolved. Trimming pared 0 bases from V and 4 bases from J, leaving 12 bases between. From germline, CDR1 is SGHAT and CDR2 FQDESV (reference sequence). There are 15 residues in the CDR3. CDR3 sequence reads: CASSLAGRAAETQYF. CDR3 DNA: TGTGCCAGCAGCTTAGCGGGAAGGGCTGCAGAGACCCAGTACTTC.

The CDR3 nucleotides are TGCAGCAATAGCGGGACCCAAGGGGATACGCAGTATTTT. It codes for CSNSGTQGDTQYF. The chain joins TRBV20-1 to TRBJ2-3; 8 nucleotides align to TRBD2. From germline, CDR1 is DFQATT and CDR2 SNEGSKA (reference sequence). CDR3 length equals 13 residues.

At least ten counts were recorded for this clonotype. V gene TRBV7-3 combines with J gene TRBJ2-3; 11 bases agree with TRBD2. CDR3 length: 15 residues. Trimming removed 5 bases from V and 3 bases from J; junction bases left unmatched: 4. CDR1 and CDR2 from the germline V gene are SGHTA and FQGTGA. For the CDR3, the DNA is TGTGCCAGCAGCCTGACTAGCGGGGAAACAGATACGCAGTATTTT. It yields the protein CASSLTSGETDTQYF. The full variable domain, rest sourced from reference TRBV7-3 and TRBJ2-3, is GAGVSQTPSNKVTEKGKYVELRCDPISGHTALYWYRQSLGQGPEFLIYFQGTGAADDSGLPNDRFFAVRPEGSVSTLKIQRTERGDSAVYLCASSLTSGETDTQYFGPGTRLTVL.

V gene TRBV18 combines with J gene TRBJ1-3; D is unresolved. The CDR3 runs 15 residues. Germline V gene data show CDR1 as KGHSH and CDR2 as LQKENI. The ends were cut back, 0 bases at V and 0 bases at J, with 6 bases in the middle. CDR3: CASSPPRTSGNTIYF. The CDR3 nucleotides read TGTGCCAGCTCACCACCAAGGACCTCTGGAAACACCATATATTTT.

This chain joins TRBV2 and TRBJ1-2; maybe TRBD1 (5 bases). The V gene's germline CDR1 is SNHLY and CDR2 FYNNEI. V lost 6 bases and J 6 bases, leaving 14 bases between the germline ends. The CDR3 length is 13 residues. CDR3: CASSERTLDGYTF. CDR3 bases: TGTGCCAGCAGCGAAAGGACACTCGATGGCTACACCTTC.

The V gene is TRBV29-1, the J gene TRBJ2-1, with D possibly TRBD1 on 6 matching bases. The CDR3 has 14 amino acids. The germline V and J ends were trimmed by 4 bases and 4 bases, with 14 bases remaining between them. Per germline, CDR1 SQVTM and CDR2 ANQGSEA. The CDR3, as DNA: TGCAGCGTTGGGACCGGGACATTTTACAATGAGCAGTTCTTC. Encoded protein: CSVGTGTFYNEQFF.

The J gene is TRBJ1-1, the V gene TRBV28; weak D call: TRBD1 (5 bases). Trimming cost V 6 bases and J 1 base, with 18 bases left between them. The length of the CDR3 is 16 residues. Germline V gene lookup returns CDR1 MDHEN and CDR2 SYDVKM. The CDR3: CASSWGVIGSNTEAFF. CDR3 sequence (DNA): TGTGCCAGCAGCTGGGGGGTCATAGGGTCGAACACTGAAGCTTTCTTT.

This chain joins TRBV5-1 and TRBJ2-1; 7 bases line up with TRBD2. V was clipped by 0 bases and J by 6 bases; unmatched bases: 6. CDR3 size: 15 residues. CDR1 is SGHRS, CDR2 YFSETQ, per germline. CDR3 region: CASSLGLAEINEQFF. As DNA, the CDR3 is TGCGCCAGCAGCTTGGGGCTAGCGGAGATCAATGAGCAGTTCTTC.

This clonotype turned up a few times. The chain employs TRBV7-2 and TRBJ1-5, with 8 bases matching TRBD1. Germline values: CDR1 SGHTA, CDR2 FQGNSA. The CDR3 totals 15 residues. V shed 5 bases and J 7 bases; nucleotides not matched to a gene: 10. The CDR3 reads CASSSNTGGWQPQHF. CDR3 DNA: TGTGCCAGCAGCAGCAACACAGGGGGGTGGCAGCCCCAGCATTTT.

This clonotype has just a few counts. The chain is built from TRBV10-3 and TRBJ1-5; no definite D call. Trimming took off 0 bases at V and 7 bases at J, with 7 bases between the two ends. Looked up from germline, CDR1 is ENHRY and CDR2 is SYGVKD. The CDR3 extends over 13 amino acids. The chain's CDR3 is CAISESNSQPQHF. Written as DNA, the CDR3 is TGTGCCATCAGTGAGTCGAACAGCCAGCCCCAGCATTTT.

This clonotype has only a few counts. As DNA, the CDR3 is TGCGCCAGCAGCCCCTGGGGGGAAGCAGATACGCAGTATTTT. Protein: CASSPWGEADTQYF. V and J are TRBV5-1 and TRBJ2-3; weak D call: TRBD2 (6 bases). V lost 4 bases, J lost 4 bases, and 13 bases lay in between. This CDR3 has 14 residues. Germline V gene lookup returns CDR1 SGHRS and CDR2 YFSETQ.

The V call is TRBV20-1, the J call TRBJ2-5; no reliable D call. This CDR3 region has 15 residues. The V gene's germline CDR1 is DFQATT and CDR2 SNEGSKA (reference sequence). The V gene lost 0 bases and the J gene lost 1 base, with 12 bases spanning the gap. DNA of the CDR3: TGCAGTGCTAGAGATCAGATAGGCAGCCAAGAGACCCAGTACTTC. This gives the protein CSARDQIGSQETQYF.

The table lists this clonotype with a few counts. This CDR3 reads CASSLGDGRTNTEAFF. The CDR3 nucleotides are TGTGCCAGCAGCTTAGGAGACGGCCGGACGAACACTGAAGCTTTCTTT. The chain links TRBV7-9 to TRBJ1-1, with D unclear. CDR1 is SEHNR and CDR2 is FQNEAQ in the germline V gene (reference sequence). The V end was cut by 1 base, the J end by 1 base, with 13 bases between. CDR3 length equals 16 residues. Filled out from reference TRBV7-9 and TRBJ1-1, the complete variable domain reads DTGVSQNPRHKITKRGQNVTFRCDPISEHNRLYWYRQTLGQGPEFLTYFQNEAQLEKSRLLSDRFSAERPKGSFSTLEIQRTEQGDSAMYLCASSLGDGRTNTEAFFGQGTRLTVV.

V and J are TRBV5-1 and TRBJ2-7; perhaps TRBD1 as D (6 bases). CDR1 and CDR2 (germline): SGHRS, YFSETQ. The CDR3 covers 16 residues. V lost 0 bases, J lost 5 bases, and 18 bases lay in between. For the CDR3, the DNA is TGCGCCAGCAGCTTGGTCCAACAGGGTGCCGGCAACGAGCAGTACTTC. Translating it yields CASSLVQQGAGNEQYF.

The chain uses TRBV7-2 and TRBJ2-7, with 14 positions matching TRBD2. This CDR3 is 16 amino acids long. V dropped 5 bases and J dropped 6; count of bases not matched to a gene: 9. Germline CDR1 SGHTA, CDR2 FQGNSA. This chain's CDR3 is CASSPRTSGRLLEQYF. The CDR3 region has the DNA TGTGCCAGCAGCCCAAGGACTAGCGGGAGGCTGCTCGAGCAGTACTTC.